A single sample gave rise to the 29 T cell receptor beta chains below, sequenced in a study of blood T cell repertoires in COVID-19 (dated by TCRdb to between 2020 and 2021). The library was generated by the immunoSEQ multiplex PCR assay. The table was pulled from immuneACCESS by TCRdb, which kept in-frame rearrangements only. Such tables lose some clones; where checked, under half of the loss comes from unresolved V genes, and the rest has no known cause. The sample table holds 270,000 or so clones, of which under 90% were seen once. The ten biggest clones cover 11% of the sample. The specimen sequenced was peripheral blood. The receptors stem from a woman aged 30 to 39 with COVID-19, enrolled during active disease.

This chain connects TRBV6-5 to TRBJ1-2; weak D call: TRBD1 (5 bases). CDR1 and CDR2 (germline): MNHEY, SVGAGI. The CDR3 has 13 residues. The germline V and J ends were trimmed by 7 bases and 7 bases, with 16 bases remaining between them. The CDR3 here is CASTPGGGTGYTF. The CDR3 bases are TGTGCCAGCACCCCTGGGGGGGGGACTGGCTACACCTTC.

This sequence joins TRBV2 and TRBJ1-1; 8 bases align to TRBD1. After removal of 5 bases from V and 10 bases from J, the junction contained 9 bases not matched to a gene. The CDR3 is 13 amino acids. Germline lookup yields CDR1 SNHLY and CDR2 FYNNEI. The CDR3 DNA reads TGTGCCAGCAGTCAACAGGGGGATGGGGTAGCTTTCTTT. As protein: CASSQQGDGVAFF.

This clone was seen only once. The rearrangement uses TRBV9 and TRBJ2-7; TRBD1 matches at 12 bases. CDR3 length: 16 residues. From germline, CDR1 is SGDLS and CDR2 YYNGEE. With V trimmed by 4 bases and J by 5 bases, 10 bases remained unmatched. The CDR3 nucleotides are TGTGCCAGCAGCACCTGGGCCGGGACAGGGGGCGACGAGCAGTACTTC. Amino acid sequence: CASSTWAGTGGDEQYF.

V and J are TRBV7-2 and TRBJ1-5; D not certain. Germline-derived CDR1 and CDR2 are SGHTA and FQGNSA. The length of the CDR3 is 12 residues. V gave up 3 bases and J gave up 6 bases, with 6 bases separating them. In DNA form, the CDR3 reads TGTGCCAGCAGCTTTGTCGGTCAGCCCCAGCATTTT. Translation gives CASSFVGQPQHF. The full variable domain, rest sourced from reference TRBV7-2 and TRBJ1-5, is GAGVSQSPSNKVTEKGKDVELRCDPISGHTALYWYRQSLGQGLEFLIYFQGNSAPDKSGLPSDRFSAERTGGSVSTLTIQRTQQEDSAVYLCASSFVGQPQHFGDGTRLSIL.

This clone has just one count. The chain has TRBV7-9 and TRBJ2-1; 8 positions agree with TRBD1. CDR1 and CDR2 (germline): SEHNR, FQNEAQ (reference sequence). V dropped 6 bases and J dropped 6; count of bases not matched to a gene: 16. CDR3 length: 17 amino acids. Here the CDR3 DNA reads TGTGCCAGCAGTTCAGTGACAGGGGACCCTTCGATCAATGAGCAGTTCTTC. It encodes CASSSVTGDPSINEQFF.

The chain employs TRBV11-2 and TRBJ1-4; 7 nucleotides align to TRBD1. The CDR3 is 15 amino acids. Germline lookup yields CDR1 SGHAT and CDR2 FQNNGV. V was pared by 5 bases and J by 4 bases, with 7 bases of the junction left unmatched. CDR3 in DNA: TGTGCCAGCAGCGGAGCCGGGACAGATAATGAAAAACTGTTTTTT. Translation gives CASSGAGTDNEKLFF.

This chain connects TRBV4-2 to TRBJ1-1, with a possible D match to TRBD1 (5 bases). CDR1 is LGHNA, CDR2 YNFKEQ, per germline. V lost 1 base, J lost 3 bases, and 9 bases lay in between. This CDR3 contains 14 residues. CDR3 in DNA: TGTGCCAGCAGCCAAGGAGCGGGGCACACTGAAGCTTTCTTT. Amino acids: CASSQGAGHTEAFF.

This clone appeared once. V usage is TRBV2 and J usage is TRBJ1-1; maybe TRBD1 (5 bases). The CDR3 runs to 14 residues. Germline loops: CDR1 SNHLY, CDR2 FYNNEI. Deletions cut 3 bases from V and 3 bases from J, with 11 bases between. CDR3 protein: CASSETQGDTEAFF. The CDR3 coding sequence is TGTGCCAGCAGTGAGACCCAGGGTGACACTGAAGCTTTCTTT.

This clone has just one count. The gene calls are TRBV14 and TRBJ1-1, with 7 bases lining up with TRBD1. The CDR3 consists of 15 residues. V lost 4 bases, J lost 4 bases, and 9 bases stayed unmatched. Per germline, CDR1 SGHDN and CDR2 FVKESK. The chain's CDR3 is CASSPRTGGFTEAFF. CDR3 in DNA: TGTGCCAGCAGCCCAAGGACAGGAGGCTTCACTGAAGCTTTCTTT. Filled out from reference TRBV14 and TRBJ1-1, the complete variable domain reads EAGVTQFPSHSVIEKGQTVTLRCDPISGHDNLYWYRRVMGKEIKFLLHFVKESKQDESGMPNNRFLAERTGGTYSTLKVQPAELEDSGVYFCASSPRTGGFTEAFFGQGTRLTVV.

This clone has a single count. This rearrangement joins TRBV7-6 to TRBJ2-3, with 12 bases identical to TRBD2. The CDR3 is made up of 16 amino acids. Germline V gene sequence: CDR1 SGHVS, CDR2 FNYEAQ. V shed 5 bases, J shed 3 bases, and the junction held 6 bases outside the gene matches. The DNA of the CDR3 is TGTGCCAGCAGCGCGGCCGGGACTAGCGGGACAGATACGCAGTATTTT. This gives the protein CASSAAGTSGTDTQYF.

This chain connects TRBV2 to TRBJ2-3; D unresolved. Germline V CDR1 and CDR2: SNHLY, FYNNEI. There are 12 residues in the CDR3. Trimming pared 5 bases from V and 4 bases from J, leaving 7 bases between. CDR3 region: CASSPFPDTQYF. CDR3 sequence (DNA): TGTGCCAGCAGTCCCTTCCCAGATACGCAGTATTTT.

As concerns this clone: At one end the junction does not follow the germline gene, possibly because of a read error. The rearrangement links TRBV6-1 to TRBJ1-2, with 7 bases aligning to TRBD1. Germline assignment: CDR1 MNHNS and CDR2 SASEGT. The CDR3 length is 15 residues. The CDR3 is CASREADRQGHGYTF. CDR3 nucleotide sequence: TGTGCCAGCAGAGAAGCCGATAGACAGGGCCATGGCTACACCTTC.

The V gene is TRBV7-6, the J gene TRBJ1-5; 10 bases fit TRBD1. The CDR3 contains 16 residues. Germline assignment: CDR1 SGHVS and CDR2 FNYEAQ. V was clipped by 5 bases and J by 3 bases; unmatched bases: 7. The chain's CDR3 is CASSIQTGGYNQPQHF. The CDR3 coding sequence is TGTGCCAGCAGCATTCAGACAGGGGGCTACAATCAGCCCCAGCATTTT.

The CDR3 nucleotides read TGTGCCAGCAGCCGGCGGGACTACGAGCAGTACTTC. Its protein is CASSRRDYEQYF. This chain links TRBV5-4 with TRBJ2-7, with D tentatively TRBD2 (6 bases). Germline CDR1 SGHNT, CDR2 YYREEE (reference sequence). The CDR3 spans 12 residues. Trimming shortened V by 4 bases and J by 3 bases, and 8 bases separated the two germline ends.

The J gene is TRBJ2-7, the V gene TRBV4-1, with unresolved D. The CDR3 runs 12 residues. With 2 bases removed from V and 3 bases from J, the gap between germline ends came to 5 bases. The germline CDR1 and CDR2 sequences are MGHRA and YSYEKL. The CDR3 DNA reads TGCGCCAGCAGCCAAAATAGCTACGAGCAGTACTTC. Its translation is CASSQNSYEQYF.

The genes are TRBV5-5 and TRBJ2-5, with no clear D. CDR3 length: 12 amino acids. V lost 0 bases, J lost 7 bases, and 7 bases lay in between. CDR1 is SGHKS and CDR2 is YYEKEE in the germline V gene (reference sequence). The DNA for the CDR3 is TGTGCCAGCAGCTTGGGTGGCGGGACCCAGTACTTC. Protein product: CASSLGGGTQYF.

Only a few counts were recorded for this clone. CDR3 sequence: CATSHRSRNEQFF. CDR3 bases: TGTGCCACCTCTCACCGGAGTCGGAATGAGCAGTTCTTC. This chain uses TRBV15 with TRBJ2-1; the D is unclear. Germline lookup yields CDR1 LNHNV and CDR2 YYDKDF (reference sequence). The CDR3 loop spans 13 amino acids. The germline V and J ends were trimmed by 8 bases and 7 bases, with 15 bases remaining between them.

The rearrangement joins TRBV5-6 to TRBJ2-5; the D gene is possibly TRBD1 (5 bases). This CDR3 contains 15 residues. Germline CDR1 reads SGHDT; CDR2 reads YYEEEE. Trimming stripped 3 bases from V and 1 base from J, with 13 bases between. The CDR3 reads CASSSSRQFQETQYF. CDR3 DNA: TGTGCCAGCAGCTCTTCCCGACAGTTCCAAGAGACCCAGTACTTC.

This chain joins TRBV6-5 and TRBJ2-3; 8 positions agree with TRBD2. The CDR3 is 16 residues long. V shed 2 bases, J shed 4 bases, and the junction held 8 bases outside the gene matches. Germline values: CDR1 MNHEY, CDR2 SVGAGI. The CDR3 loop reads CASSYRRSGGSDTQYF. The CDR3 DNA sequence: TGTGCCAGCAGTTACCGTCGCAGCGGGGGCTCAGATACGCAGTATTTT.

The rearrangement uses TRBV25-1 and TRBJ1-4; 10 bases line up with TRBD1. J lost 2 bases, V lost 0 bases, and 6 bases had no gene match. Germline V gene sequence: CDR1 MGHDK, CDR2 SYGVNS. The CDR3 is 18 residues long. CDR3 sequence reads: CASSEYRGTGVTNEKLFF. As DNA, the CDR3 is TGTGCCAGCAGTGAATATAGGGGGACAGGGGTGACTAATGAAAAACTGTTTTTT.

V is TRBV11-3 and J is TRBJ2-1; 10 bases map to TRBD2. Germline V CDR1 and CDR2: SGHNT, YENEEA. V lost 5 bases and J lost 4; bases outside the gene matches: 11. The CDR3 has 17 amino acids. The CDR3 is CASSHYSGGPGYNEQFF. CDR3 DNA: TGTGCCAGCAGCCACTATAGCGGGGGGCCCGGATACAATGAGCAGTTCTTC.

This CDR3 reads CSASFQGKAYEQYF. For the CDR3, the DNA is TGCAGTGCTAGTTTTCAGGGAAAGGCCTACGAGCAGTACTTC. The chain carries TRBV20-1 and TRBJ2-7, with a tentative D call TRBD1 (5 bases). V lost 3 bases and J lost 2, with 14 bases in between. CDR1 is DFQATT, CDR2 SNEGSKA, per germline (reference sequence). The CDR3 totals 14 residues.

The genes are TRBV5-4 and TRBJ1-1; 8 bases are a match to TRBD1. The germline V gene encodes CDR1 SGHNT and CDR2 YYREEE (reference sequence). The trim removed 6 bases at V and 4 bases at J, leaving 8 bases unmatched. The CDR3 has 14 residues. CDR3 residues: CASTPVRGLTEAFF. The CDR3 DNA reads TGTGCCAGCACCCCGGTCAGGGGGCTCACTGAAGCTTTCTTT.

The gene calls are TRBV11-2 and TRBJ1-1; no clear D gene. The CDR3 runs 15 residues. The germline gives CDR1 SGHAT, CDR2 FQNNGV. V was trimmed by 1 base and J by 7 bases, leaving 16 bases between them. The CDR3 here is CASSLVFGQASEAFF. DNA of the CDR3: TGTGCCAGCAGCTTAGTTTTTGGGCAGGCAAGTGAAGCTTTCTTT.

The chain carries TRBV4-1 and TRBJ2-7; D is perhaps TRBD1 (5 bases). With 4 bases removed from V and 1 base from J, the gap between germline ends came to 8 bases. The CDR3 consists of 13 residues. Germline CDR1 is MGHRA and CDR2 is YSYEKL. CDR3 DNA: TGCGCCAGCAGCCCAGGGTCATCCTACGAGCAGTACTTC. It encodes CASSPGSSYEQYF.

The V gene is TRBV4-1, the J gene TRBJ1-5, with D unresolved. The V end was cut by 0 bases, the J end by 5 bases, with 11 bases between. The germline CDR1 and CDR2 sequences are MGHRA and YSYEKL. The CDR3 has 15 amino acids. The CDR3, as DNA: TGCGCCAGCAGCCAAGAATTGAGGGTAGATCAGCCCCAGCATTTT. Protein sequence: CASSQELRVDQPQHF.

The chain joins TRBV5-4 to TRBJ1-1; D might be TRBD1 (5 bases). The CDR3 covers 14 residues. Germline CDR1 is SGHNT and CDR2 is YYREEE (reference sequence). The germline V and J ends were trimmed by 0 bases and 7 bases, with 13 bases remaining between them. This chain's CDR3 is CASSLAGTPREAFF. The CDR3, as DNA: TGTGCCAGCAGCTTGGCCGGGACTCCTCGTGAAGCTTTCTTT.

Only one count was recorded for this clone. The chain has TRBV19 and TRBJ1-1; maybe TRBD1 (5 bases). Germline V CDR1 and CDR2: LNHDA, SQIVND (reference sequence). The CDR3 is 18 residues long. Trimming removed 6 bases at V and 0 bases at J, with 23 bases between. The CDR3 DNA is TGTGCCAGTAGCTCAACGCAGGGCTCGGGACTCATGAACACTGAAGCTTTCTTT. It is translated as CASSSTQGSGLMNTEAFF. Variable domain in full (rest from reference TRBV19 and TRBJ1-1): DGGITQSPKYLFRKEGQNVTLSCEQNLNHDAMYWYRQDPGQGLRLIYYSQIVNDFQKGDIAEGYSVSREKKESFPLTVTSAQKNPTAFYLCASSSTQGSGLMNTEAFFGQGTRLTVV.

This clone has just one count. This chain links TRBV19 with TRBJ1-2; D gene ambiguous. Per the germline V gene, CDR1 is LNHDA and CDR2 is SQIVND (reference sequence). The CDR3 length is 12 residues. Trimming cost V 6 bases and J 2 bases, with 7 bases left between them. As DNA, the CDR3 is TGTGCCAGTAGCGAGGGAAACTATGGCTACACCTTC. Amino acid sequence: CASSEGNYGYTF.